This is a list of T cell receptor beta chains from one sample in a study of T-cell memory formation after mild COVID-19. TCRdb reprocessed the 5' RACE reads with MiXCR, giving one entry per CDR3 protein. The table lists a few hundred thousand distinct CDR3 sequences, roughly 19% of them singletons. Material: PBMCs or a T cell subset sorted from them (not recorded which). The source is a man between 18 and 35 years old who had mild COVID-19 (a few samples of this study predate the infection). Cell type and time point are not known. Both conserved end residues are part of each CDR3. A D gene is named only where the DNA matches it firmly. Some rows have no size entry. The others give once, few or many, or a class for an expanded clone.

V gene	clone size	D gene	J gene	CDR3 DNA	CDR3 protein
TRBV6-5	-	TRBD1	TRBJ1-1	TGTGCCAGCAGTTACTCGACAGGGGTCGATGAAGCTTTCTTT	CASSYSTGVDEAFF
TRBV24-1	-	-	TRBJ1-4	TGTGCCACCAGTGATTACAAGGGCGCGGGAGCTGAAAAACTGTTTTTT	CATSDYKGAGAEKLFF
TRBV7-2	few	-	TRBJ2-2	TGTGCCAGCAGCTTAGGGGAGTACACCGGGGAGCTGTTTTTT	CASSLGEYTGELFF
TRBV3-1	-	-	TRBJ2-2	TGTGCCAGCAGCCTCCTGACGAACACCGGGGAGCTGTTTTTT	CASSLLTNTGELFF
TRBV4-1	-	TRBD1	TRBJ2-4	TGCGCCAGCAGCCAGGTAGGGGGCCTGGACATTCAGTACTTC	CASSQVGGLDIQYF
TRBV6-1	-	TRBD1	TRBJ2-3	TGTGCCAGCTGTAGCGACAGGGCGGCAGATACGCAGTATTTT	CASCSDRAADTQYF
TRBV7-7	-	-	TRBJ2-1	TGTGCCAGCACCTACGGTGATGAGCAGTTCTTC	CASTYGDEQFF
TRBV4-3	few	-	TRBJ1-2	TGCGCCAGCAGCCAAGATCGTCAGGGGCGCGAAGGCTACACCTTC	CASSQDRQGREGYTF
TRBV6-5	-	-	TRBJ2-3	TGTGCCAGCAGGACGGGGCAAGCAGCAGATACGCAGTATTTT	CASRTGQAADTQYF
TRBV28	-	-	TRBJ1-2	TGTGCCAGCAGCGAGAACGGGGGGGCTAACTATGGCTACACCTTC	CASSENGGANYGYTF
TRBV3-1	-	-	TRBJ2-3	TGTGCCAGCAGACCTGCCGCCGGCGTCGGCACAGATACGCAGTATTTT	CASRPAAGVGTDTQYF
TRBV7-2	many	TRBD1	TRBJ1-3	TGTGCCAGCAGCTTTACAGGGGTCGTGTCTGGAAACACCATATATTTT	CASSFTGVVSGNTIYF
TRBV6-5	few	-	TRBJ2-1	TGTGCCAGCAGTTACGGGATACCGGGCTCCTACAATGAGCAGTTCTTC	CASSYGIPGSYNEQFF
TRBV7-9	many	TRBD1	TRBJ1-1	TGTGCCAGCAGTCCTCCAGGGGGTACTGAAGCTTTCTTT	CASSPPGGTEAFF
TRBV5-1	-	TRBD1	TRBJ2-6	TGCGCCAGCAGCTTGGCGGGACAGGGGGCAGCTGGGGCCAACGTCCTGACTTTC	CASSLAGQGAAGANVLTF
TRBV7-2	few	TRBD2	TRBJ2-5	TGTGCCAGCAGCTTGGGAGGTGGGGGGACTAGCGGTCAAGAGACCCAGTACTTC	CASSLGGGGTSGQETQYF
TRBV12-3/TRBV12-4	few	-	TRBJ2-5	TGTGCCAGCAGACTACAGTGGGGAGAGACCCAGTACTTC	CASRLQWGETQYF
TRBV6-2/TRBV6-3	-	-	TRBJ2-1	TGTGCCAGCACGGAGCTCCTTAGCTCCTACAATGAGCAGTTCTTC	CASTELLSSYNEQFF
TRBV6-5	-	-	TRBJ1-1	TGTGCCAGCACCTCCTATGGGGGTGAAGAAGCTTTCTTT	CASTSYGGEEAFF
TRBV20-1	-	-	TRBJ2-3	TGCAGTGCGGCCGGGACCCCTAGCACAGATACGCAGTATTTT	CSAAGTPSTDTQYF
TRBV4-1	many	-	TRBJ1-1	TGCGCCAGCAGCCCCGCGGTAAACACTGAAGCTTTCTTT	CASSPAVNTEAFF
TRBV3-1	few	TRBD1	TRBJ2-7	TGTGCCAGCAGCCAAGCCAACAGGGGAAAGCAGTACTTC	CASSQANRGKQYF
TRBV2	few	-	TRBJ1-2	TGTGCCAGCAGTCCCGGGACAACGGGCTACACCTTC	CASSPGTTGYTF
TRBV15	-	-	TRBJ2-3	TGTGCCACCAGCAGAGCTCCATTGGGGGGTACAGATACGCAGTATTTT	CATSRAPLGGTDTQYF
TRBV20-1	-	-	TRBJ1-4	TGCAGTGCTAGAGACGACAGGTCGGAAAAACTGTTTTTT	CSARDDRSEKLFF
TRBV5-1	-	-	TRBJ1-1	TGCGCCAGCAGCTCACAGGGTTCCATGAACACTGAAGCTTTCTTT	CASSSQGSMNTEAFF
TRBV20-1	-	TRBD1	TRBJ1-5	TGCAGTGCTAAGAGCACCGGGACAGGGGGTCAGCCCCAGCATTTT	CSAKSTGTGGQPQHF
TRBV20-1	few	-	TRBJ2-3	TGCAGTGCTAGTTCGGCCGGGGAAAGCACAGATACGCAGTATTTT	CSASSAGESTDTQYF
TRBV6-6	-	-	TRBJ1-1	TGTGCCAGCAGTTTCCATACCTCCTGGGGGGGTAGTACTGAAGCTTTCTTT	CASSFHTSWGGSTEAFF
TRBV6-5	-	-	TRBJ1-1	TGTGCCAGCAGCTATCGGTCCGGGGAAGCTTTCTTT	CASSYRSGEAFF
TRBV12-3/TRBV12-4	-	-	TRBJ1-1	TGTGCCGCAGGGTTGACAGCCAACACTGAAGCTTTCTTT	CAAGLTANTEAFF
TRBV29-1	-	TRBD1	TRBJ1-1	TGCAGCGCCGAAACAGGGGGGGGCACTGAAGCTTTCTTT	CSAETGGGTEAFF
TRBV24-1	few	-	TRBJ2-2	TGTGCCACCGCCTGGGGAAGTCTTAACACCGGGGAGCTGTTTTTT	CATAWGSLNTGELFF
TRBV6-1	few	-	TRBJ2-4	TGTGCCAGCAGTGAACCCCTACGACATCTAGCCAAAAACATTCAGTACTTC	CASSEPLRHLAKNIQYF
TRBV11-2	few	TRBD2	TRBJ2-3	TGTGCCAGCAGCTTAGGAGGACTAGCGGGACTTGATACGCAGTATTTT	CASSLGGLAGLDTQYF
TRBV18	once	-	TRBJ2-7	TGTGCCAGCTCACCCGTCGCGGGACACCACGAGCAGTACTTC	CASSPVAGHHEQYF
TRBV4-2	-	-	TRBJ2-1	TGTGCCAGCAGCCAGCTCGGGGGGCCCCCTAATGAGCAGTTCTTC	CASSQLGGPPNEQFF
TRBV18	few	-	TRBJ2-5	TGTGCCAGCTCACCTATGGCCCGGCGGGAGACCCAGTACTTC	CASSPMARRETQYF
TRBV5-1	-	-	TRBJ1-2	TGCGCCAGCAGCTTTGGGACATCGAGCTATGGCTACACCTTC	CASSFGTSSYGYTF
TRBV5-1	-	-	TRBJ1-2	TGCGCCAGCAGCTGGGATCCTAACTATGGCTACACCTTC	CASSWDPNYGYTF
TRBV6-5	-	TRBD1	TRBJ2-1	TGTGCCAGCAGTTACTTTGGACAGGGGAACAATGAGCAGTTCTTC	CASSYFGQGNNEQFF
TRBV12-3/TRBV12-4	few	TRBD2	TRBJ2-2	TGTGCCAGCAGCCAACTTCCGAGCGGGGTTTACACCGGGGAGCTGTTTTTT	CASSQLPSGVYTGELFF
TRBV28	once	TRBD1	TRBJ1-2	TGTGCCAGCTCGGACAGGGATCGTGGCTACACCTTC	CASSDRDRGYTF
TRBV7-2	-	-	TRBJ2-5	TGTGCCAGCAGCTTAACATGGCGTGAGACCCAGTACTTC	CASSLTWRETQYF